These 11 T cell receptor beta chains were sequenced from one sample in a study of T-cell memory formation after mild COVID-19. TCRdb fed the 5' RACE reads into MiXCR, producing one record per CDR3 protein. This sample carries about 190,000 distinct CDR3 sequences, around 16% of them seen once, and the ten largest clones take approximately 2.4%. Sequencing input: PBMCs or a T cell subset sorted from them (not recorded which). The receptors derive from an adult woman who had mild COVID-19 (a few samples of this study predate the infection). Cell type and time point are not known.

The CDR3: CASSQAGQTIYGYTF. Written as DNA, the CDR3 is TGTGCCAGCAGCCAAGCGGGACAGACAATCTATGGCTACACCTTC. The V and J genes are TRBV3-1 and TRBJ1-2; 7 bases match TRBD1. V trimming: 1 base; J trimming: 4 bases; junction bases outside the gene matches: 6. This CDR3 has 15 amino acids. The germline gives CDR1 LGHDT, CDR2 YNNKEL (reference sequence).

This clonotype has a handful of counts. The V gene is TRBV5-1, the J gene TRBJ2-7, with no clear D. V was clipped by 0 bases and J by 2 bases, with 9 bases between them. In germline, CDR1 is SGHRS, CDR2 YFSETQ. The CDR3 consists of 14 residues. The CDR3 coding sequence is TGCGCCAGCAGCTTGGGTACCCCCCCCTACGAGCAGTACTTC. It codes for CASSLGTPPYEQYF.

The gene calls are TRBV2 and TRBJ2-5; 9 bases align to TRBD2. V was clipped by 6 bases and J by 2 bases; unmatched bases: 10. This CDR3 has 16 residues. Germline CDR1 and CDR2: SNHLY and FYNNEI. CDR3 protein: CASRRLAGMAQETQYF. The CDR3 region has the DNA TGTGCCAGCAGGAGGCTAGCGGGAATGGCGCAAGAGACCCAGTACTTC. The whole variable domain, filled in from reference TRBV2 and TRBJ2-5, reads EPEVTQTPSHQVTQMGQEVILRCVPISNHLYFYWYRQILGQKVEFLVSFYNNEISEKSEIFDDQFSVERPDGSNFTLKIRSTKLEDSAMYFCASRRLAGMAQETQYFGPGTRLLVL.

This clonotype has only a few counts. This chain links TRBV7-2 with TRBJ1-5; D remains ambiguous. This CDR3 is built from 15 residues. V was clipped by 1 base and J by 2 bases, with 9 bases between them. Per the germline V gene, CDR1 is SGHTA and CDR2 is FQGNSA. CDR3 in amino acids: CASSLGIRGNQPQHF. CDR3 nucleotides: TGTGCCAGCAGCTTAGGGATTAGGGGCAATCAGCCCCAGCATTTT.

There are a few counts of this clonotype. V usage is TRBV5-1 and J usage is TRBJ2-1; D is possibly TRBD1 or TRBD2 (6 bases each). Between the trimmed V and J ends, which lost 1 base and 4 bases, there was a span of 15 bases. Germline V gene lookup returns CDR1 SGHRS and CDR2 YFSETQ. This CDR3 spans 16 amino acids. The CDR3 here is CASSLTSGALYNEQFF. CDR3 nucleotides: TGCGCCAGCAGCTTGACTTCGGGGGCCCTATACAATGAGCAGTTCTTC.

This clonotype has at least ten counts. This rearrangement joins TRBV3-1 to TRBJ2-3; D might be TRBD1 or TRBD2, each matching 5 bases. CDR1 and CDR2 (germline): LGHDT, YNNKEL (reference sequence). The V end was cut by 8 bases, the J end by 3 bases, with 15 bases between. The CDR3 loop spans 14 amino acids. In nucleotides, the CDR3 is TGTGCCAGCGCCCGAACGGGGACGACAGATACGCAGTATTTT. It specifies CASARTGTTDTQYF.

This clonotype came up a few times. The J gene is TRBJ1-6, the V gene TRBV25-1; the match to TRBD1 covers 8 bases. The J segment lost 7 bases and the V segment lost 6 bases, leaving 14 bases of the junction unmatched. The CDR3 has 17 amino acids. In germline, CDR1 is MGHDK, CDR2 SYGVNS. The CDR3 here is CASSNPITGGLNSPLHF. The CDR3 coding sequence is TGTGCCAGCAGCAACCCCATCACAGGGGGATTGAATTCACCCCTCCACTTT.

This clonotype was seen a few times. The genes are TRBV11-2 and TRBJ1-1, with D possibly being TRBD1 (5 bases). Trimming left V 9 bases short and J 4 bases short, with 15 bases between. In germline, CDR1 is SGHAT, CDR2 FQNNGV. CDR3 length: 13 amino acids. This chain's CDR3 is CASARDLVTEAFF. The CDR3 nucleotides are TGTGCCAGTGCCAGGGACCTAGTCACTGAAGCTTTCTTT. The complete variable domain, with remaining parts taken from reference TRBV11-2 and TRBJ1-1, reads EAGVAQSPRYKIIEKRQSVAFWCNPISGHATLYWYQQILGQGPKLLIQFQNNGVVDDSQLPKDRFSAERLKGVDSTLKIQPAKLEDSAVYLCASARDLVTEAFFGQGTRLTVV.

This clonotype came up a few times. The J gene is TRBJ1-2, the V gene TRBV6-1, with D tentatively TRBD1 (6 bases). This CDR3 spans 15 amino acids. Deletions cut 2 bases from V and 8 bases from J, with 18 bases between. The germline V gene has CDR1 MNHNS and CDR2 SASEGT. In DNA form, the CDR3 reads TGTGCCAGCAGTGAAAAGGGGGTCTACTATAACGGCTACACCTTC. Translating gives CASSEKGVYYNGYTF.

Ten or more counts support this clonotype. This chain's CDR3 is CASSQEVGNSYEQYF. In DNA form, the CDR3 reads TGTGCCAGCAGCCAAGAAGTAGGTAACTCCTACGAGCAGTACTTC. This chain uses TRBV3-1 with TRBJ2-7; the D is unclear. CDR3 length: 15 residues. The V gene lost 0 bases and the J gene lost 0 bases, with 9 bases spanning the gap. Germline V gene lookup returns CDR1 LGHDT and CDR2 YNNKEL (reference sequence).

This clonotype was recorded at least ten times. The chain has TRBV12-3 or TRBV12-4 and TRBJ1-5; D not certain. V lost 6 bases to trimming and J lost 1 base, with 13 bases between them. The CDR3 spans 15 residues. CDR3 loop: CASSVEGISNQPQHF. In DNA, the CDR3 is TGTGCCAGCAGCGTCGAGGGAATAAGCAATCAGCCCCAGCATTTT.